Sequencing of this T cell receptor beta chain was carried out in a study of patients and donors after allogeneic stem cell transplantation. This CDR3 comprises 13 residues. J was trimmed by 5 bases and V by 6 bases; bases with no gene match: 4. CDR1 is DFQATT, CDR2 SNEGSKA, per germline (reference sequence). This clonotype was detected many times. MiXCR, run by TCRdb on the RT-PCR reads, gives a single entry per CDR3 protein. The top ten clones hold around 40% of a sample with approximately 20,000 distinct CDR3 sequences, 4.5% to 6% of them seen once. The chain couples TRBV20-1 to TRBJ1-4; the match to TRBD1 covers 9 bases. Specimen: blood, either unsorted or a sorted T cell fraction (not recorded which). This sequence was found in a human donor who was either an allogeneic HSCT recipient or a stem cell or donor lymphocyte infusion donor (not recorded which). It is not recorded whose cells these are; they may come from a transplant donor. The CDR3 coding sequence is TGCAGTGCCGCCGGGACAGGGAATGAAAAACTGTTTTTT. Its protein product is CSAAGTGNEKLFF.